This passage covers 21 T cell receptor beta chains from one sample sequenced in a study of monozygotic twins with cystic fibrosis. The data were produced by immunoSEQ multiplex PCR, yet TCRdb's version contains in-frame clones alone and is incomplete. The sample contains around 35,000 clones, approximately 87% of which appear only once. Material: blood. The receptors originated from a girl aged 2-10 years with cystic fibrosis.

This clone came up a few times. The chain is built from TRBV20-1 and TRBJ1-1; D gene uncertain. Germline lookup yields CDR1 DFQATT and CDR2 SNEGSKA (reference sequence). There are 11 residues in the CDR3. The V end lost 4 bases, the J end lost 0 bases, and 3 bases lay between the germline ends. For the CDR3, the DNA is TGCAGTGCTATGTTGAACACTGAAGCTTTCTTT. Translating gives CSAMLNTEAFF.

This clone has just a few counts. This chain joins TRBV27 and TRBJ1-5; perhaps TRBD1 as D (6 bases). Germline V gene sequence: CDR1 MNHEY, CDR2 SMNVEV (reference sequence). The V end lost 6 bases, the J end lost 2 bases, and 11 bases lay between the germline ends. The CDR3 spans 14 residues. The CDR3 reads CASSRQAGNQPQHF. CDR3 nucleotide sequence: TGTGCCAGCAGCCGACAGGCTGGCAATCAGCCCCAGCATTTT.

This chain joins TRBV29-1 and TRBJ2-7; possible D gene TRBD2, 7 bases. Germline V gene lookup returns CDR1 SQVTM and CDR2 ANQGSEA. V was pared by 4 bases and J by 3 bases, with 25 bases between. CDR3 length equals 17 residues. Here the CDR3 DNA reads TGCAGCGTTGGCGGCCTGGCACGGGGGGCGTTAGTCTACGAGCAGTACTTC. Translating gives CSVGGLARGALVYEQYF.

As DNA, the CDR3 is TGTGCCAGTAGCGATCGGACAGGGGGCGATGAGCAGTTCTTC. It yields the protein CASSDRTGGDEQFF. The J gene is TRBJ2-1, the V gene TRBV19, with 11 positions matching TRBD1. Losses at the gene ends were 6 bases for V and 8 bases for J; bases not matched to a gene: 6. Looked up from germline, CDR1 is LNHDA and CDR2 is SQIVND (reference sequence). The CDR3 length is 14 residues. The variable domain in full, completed from reference TRBV19 and TRBJ2-1, reads DGGITQSPKYLFRKEGQNVTLSCEQNLNHDAMYWYRQDPGQGLRLIYYSQIVNDFQKGDIAEGYSVSREKKESFPLTVTSAQKNPTAFYLCASSDRTGGDEQFFGPGTRLTVL.

The chain carries TRBV9 and TRBJ2-7; D is perhaps TRBD2 (5 bases). This CDR3 comprises 12 residues. In germline, CDR1 is SGDLS, CDR2 YYNGEE. V dropped 3 bases and J dropped 1 base, with 5 bases sitting between them. Written as DNA, the CDR3 is TGTGCCAGCAGCGGCGGGTCCTACGAGCAGTACTTC. Its translation is CASSGGSYEQYF. Full variable domain (rest looked up from reference TRBV9 and TRBJ2-7): DSGVTQTPKHLITATGQRVTLRCSPRSGDLSVYWYQQSLDQGLQFLIQYYNGEERAKGNILERFSAQQFPDLHSELNLSSLELGDSALYFCASSGGSYEQYFGPGTRLTVT.

This chain links TRBV4-1 with TRBJ1-3, with 7 positions matching TRBD1. Germline CDR1 MGHRA, CDR2 YSYEKL. V trimming: 1 base; J trimming: 1 base; junction bases outside the gene matches: 7. The CDR3 is 17 residues long. In DNA form, the CDR3 reads TGCGCCAGCAGCCAAGGACAGGGAGAATTTTCTGGAAACACCATATATTTT. As protein: CASSQGQGEFSGNTIYF.

The chain joins TRBV5-1 to TRBJ1-4, with D possibly being TRBD1 (5 bases). The CDR3 is 16 amino acids. The V gene's germline CDR1 is SGHRS and CDR2 YFSETQ. V lost 0 bases and J 6 bases, leaving 15 bases between the germline ends. CDR3 in amino acids: CASSLADLPGHEKLFF. The CDR3 DNA reads as TGCGCCAGCAGCTTGGCGGACCTCCCAGGGCATGAAAAACTGTTTTTT. The variable domain in full, completed from reference TRBV5-1 and TRBJ1-4, reads KAGVTQTPRYLIKTRGQQVTLSCSPISGHRSVSWYQQTPGQGLQFLFEYFSETQRNKGNFPGRFSGRQFSNSRSEMNVSTLELGDSALYLCASSLADLPGHEKLFFGSGTQLSVL.

The genes are TRBV25-1 and TRBJ2-7; D unclear. The CDR3 is 13 residues long. CDR1 and CDR2 (germline): MGHDK, SYGVNS. V dropped 3 bases and J dropped 4 bases, with 10 bases sitting between them. This CDR3 reads CASSDPGRYEQYF. DNA for the CDR3: TGTGCCAGCAGTGATCCCGGCAGGTACGAGCAGTACTTC.

The chain has TRBV27 and TRBJ1-1; D is perhaps TRBD1 (5 bases). There are 13 residues in the CDR3. Trimming shortened V by 6 bases and J by 8 bases, and 16 bases separated the two germline ends. CDR1 is MNHEY and CDR2 is SMNVEV in the germline V gene (reference sequence). CDR3 protein: CASSPLPTAEAFF. CDR3 DNA sequence: TGTGCCAGCAGCCCATTACCGACAGCCGAAGCTTTCTTT.

Written as DNA, the CDR3 is TGCGCCAGCAGCCCGGACAGGGGGAGCTCTGGAAACACCATATATTTT. This encodes CASSPDRGSSGNTIYF. The rearrangement uses TRBV5-1 and TRBJ1-3; 10 nucleotides match TRBD1. The CDR3 sequence is 16 residues long. Trimming removed 4 bases from V and 0 bases from J; junction bases left unmatched: 4. The germline gives CDR1 SGHRS, CDR2 YFSETQ.

The chain couples TRBV15 to TRBJ2-3; D is tentatively TRBD1 or TRBD2 (5 bases each). This CDR3 is 14 amino acids long. V gave up 5 bases and J gave up 0 bases, with 9 bases separating them. Germline V gene sequence: CDR1 LNHNV, CDR2 YYDKDF (reference sequence). CDR3 sequence: CATSGTRSTDTQYF. CDR3 nucleotide sequence: TGTGCCACCAGCGGGACCCGGAGCACAGATACGCAGTATTTT.

The chain links TRBV6-6 to TRBJ1-3; D is unclear. The V and J ends lost 5 bases and 1 base respectively, with 9 bases between them. Germline CDR1 and CDR2: MNHNY and SVGAGI (reference sequence). This CDR3 is built from 14 residues. This CDR3 is CASSGVVSGNTIYF. CDR3 nucleotides: TGTGCCAGCAGTGGCGTGGTGTCTGGAAACACCATATATTTT.

The rearrangement links TRBV20-1 to TRBJ2-1, with D possibly matching TRBD2 (5 bases). Germline V gene lookup returns CDR1 DFQATT and CDR2 SNEGSKA (reference sequence). The length of the CDR3 is 10 residues. Trimming shortened V by 6 bases and J by 15 bases, and 15 bases separated the two germline ends. The CDR3 sequence: CSAPGGQRFF. The CDR3 nucleotides read TGCAGTGCCCCCGGAGGCCAGCGGTTCTTC.

The chain joins TRBV5-8 to TRBJ1-2; possible D gene TRBD1, 5 bases. V was shortened by 7 bases and J by 5 bases, with 21 bases between the two germline ends. Germline V gene lookup returns CDR1 SGHTS and CDR2 YDEGEE. CDR3 size: 15 residues. CDR3 residues: CASLKRGILGYGYTF. DNA for the CDR3: TGTGCCAGCCTTAAGAGGGGTATCTTGGGATATGGCTACACCTTC.

This clone has more than one count but fewer than ten. The chain joins TRBV5-1 to TRBJ2-3; a weak D match, TRBD2 (7 bases). Trimming took 2 bases from V and 5 from J, leaving 15 bases between them. Germline V gives CDR1 SGHRS, CDR2 YFSETQ. The CDR3 is made up of 15 amino acids. The CDR3 loop is CASSFPGGPEDTQYF. DNA for the CDR3: TGCGCCAGCAGCTTTCCCGGGGGGCCCGAAGATACGCAGTATTTT.

V usage is TRBV15 and J usage is TRBJ1-5; a possible D gene is TRBD1 (6 bases). This CDR3 contains 18 residues. V lost 0 bases to trimming and J lost 7 bases, with 22 bases between them. In germline, CDR1 is LNHNV, CDR2 YYDKDF (reference sequence). CDR3: CATSRENFDGEGGQPQHF. The DNA for the CDR3 is TGTGCCACCAGCAGAGAAAACTTTGATGGGGAAGGGGGACAGCCCCAGCATTTT.

The chain couples TRBV7-2 to TRBJ2-5, with D hard to call. The V gene lost 5 bases and the J gene lost 4 bases, with 5 bases spanning the gap. Germline V gene sequence: CDR1 SGHTA, CDR2 FQGNSA. The CDR3 is 11 amino acids. CDR3 DNA sequence: TGTGCCAGCAGCCAAGCAGAGACCCAGTACTTC. Its translation: CASSQAETQYF.

V and J are TRBV9 and TRBJ1-1; D not certain. Trimming removed 0 bases from V and 1 base from J, with 13 bases in between. The germline V gene encodes CDR1 SGDLS and CDR2 YYNGEE. The CDR3 length is 16 residues. The CDR3 loop reads CASSVVDGQTNTEAFF. The CDR3 DNA reads as TGTGCCAGCAGCGTAGTGGATGGGCAAACGAACACTGAAGCTTTCTTT.

This clone has only a few counts. The chain couples TRBV7-8 to TRBJ2-2; D may be TRBD1 (7 bases). CDR1 and CDR2 (germline): SGHVS, FQNEAQ. This CDR3 region has 17 residues. Trimming stripped 3 bases from V and 3 bases from J, with 17 bases between. DNA for the CDR3: TGTGCCAGCAGCTTCCCTAGAGGCAGGGGGGACACCGGGGAGCTGTTTTTT. It yields the protein CASSFPRGRGDTGELFF. The whole variable domain, filled in from reference TRBV7-8 and TRBJ2-2, reads GAGVSQSPRYKVAKRGQDVALRCDPISGHVSLFWYQQALGQGPEFLTYFQNEAQLDKSGLPSDRFFAERPEGSVSTLKIQRTQQEDSAVYLCASSFPRGRGDTGELFFGEGSRLTVL.

This clone is a singleton in its sample. The chain links TRBV5-1 to TRBJ2-6; D is uncertain. The CDR3 consists of 16 residues. Germline V gene data show CDR1 as SGHRS and CDR2 as YFSETQ. Trimming pared 4 bases from V and 0 bases from J, leaving 11 bases between. The CDR3: CASSIGSSSGANVLTF. The CDR3 DNA sequence: TGCGCCAGCAGCATAGGTTCTAGCTCTGGGGCCAACGTCCTGACTTTC.

This chain connects TRBV6-6 to TRBJ1-5; maybe TRBD1 (5 bases). There are 14 residues in the CDR3. CDR1 is MNHNY and CDR2 is SVGAGI in the germline V gene (reference sequence). Between the trimmed V and J ends, which lost 2 bases and 6 bases, there was a span of 11 bases. CDR3 bases: TGTGCCAGCAGTTACGTAGGGGAAGGTCAGCCCCAGCATTTT. This gives the protein CASSYVGEGQPQHF.